This paragraph covers one T cell receptor (beta chain) sequence. This sample was included in a study of cytomegalovirus exposure and HLA in healthy donors. Study-wide context: Researchers found that more than 70% of over 350 genotyped donors fell within the Caucasian-associated ancestry cluster.

PCR used 60 Vbeta primers and 13 Jbeta primers. This table comes from immunoSEQ multiplex PCR, and its TCRdb copy is limited to in-frame clones, with some not included. The repertoire holds 85,000 to 120,000 clones, with approximately 79% as singletons. The V gene lost 1 base and the J gene lost 2 bases, with 12 bases spanning the gap. Looked up from germline, CDR1 is SGHDN and CDR2 is FVKESK. The CDR3 loop spans 16 amino acids. The specimen sequenced was PBMCs. The chain recombines TRBV14 with TRBJ2-1; D ambiguous. The clonotype comes from a man between 60 and 75 years old in good health and CMV-seronegative. The CDR3 is CASSQVLSGAYNEQFF. CDR3 in DNA: TGTGCCAGCAGCCAAGTCCTGTCAGGTGCCTACAATGAGCAGTTCTTC.